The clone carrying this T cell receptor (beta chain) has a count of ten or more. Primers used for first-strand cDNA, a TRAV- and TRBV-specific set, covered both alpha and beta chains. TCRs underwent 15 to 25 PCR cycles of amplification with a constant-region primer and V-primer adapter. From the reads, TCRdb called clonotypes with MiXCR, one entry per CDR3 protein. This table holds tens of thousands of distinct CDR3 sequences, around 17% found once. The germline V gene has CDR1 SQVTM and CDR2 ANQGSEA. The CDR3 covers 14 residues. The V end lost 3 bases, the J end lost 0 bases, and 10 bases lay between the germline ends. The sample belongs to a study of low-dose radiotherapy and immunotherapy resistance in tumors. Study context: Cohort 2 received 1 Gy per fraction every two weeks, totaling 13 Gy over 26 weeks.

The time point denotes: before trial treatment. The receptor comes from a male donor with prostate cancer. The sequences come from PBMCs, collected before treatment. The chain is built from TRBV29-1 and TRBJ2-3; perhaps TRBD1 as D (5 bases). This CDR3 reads CSVDVGPSTDTQYF. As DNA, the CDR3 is TGCAGCGTTGATGTGGGGCCTAGCACAGATACGCAGTATTTT.